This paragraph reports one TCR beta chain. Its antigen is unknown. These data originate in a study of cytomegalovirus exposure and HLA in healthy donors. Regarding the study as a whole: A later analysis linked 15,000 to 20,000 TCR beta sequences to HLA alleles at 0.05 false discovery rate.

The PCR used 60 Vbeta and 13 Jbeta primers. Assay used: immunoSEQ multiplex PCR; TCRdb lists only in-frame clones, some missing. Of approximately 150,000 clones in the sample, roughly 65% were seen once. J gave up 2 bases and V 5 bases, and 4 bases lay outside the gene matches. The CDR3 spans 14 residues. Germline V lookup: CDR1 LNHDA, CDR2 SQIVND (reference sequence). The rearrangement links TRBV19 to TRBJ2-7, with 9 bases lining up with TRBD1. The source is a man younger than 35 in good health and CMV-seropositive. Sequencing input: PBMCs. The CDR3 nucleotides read TGTGCCAGTAGTGAGGGACAGGGAACCTACGAGCAGTACGTC. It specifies CASSEGQGTYEQYV.